Following are 20 T cell receptor beta chains from one sample sequenced in a study of siplizumab effects on memory and regulatory T cells (dated by TCRdb to about 2019). Library method: the immunoSEQ multiplex PCR assay. Here the immuneACCESS table is served through TCRdb, limited to in-frame sequences with V and J called. Missing clones are a known gap in these copies; in checked studies unresolved V genes cover under half, and the rest lacks a known reason. This sample is represented by approximately 70,000 clones; roughly nine tenths of them were singletons. Together, the top ten hold approximately 30% of the sample. Input material: CD8+ T cells sorted from blood. The origin of the receptors is a human donor in good health.

This clone has a single count. CDR3 sequence: CASSWGTGSGSPLHF. In DNA form, the CDR3 reads TGTGCCAGCAGCTGGGGGACAGGGAGTGGGTCACCCCTCCACTTT. The V gene is TRBV6-1, the J gene TRBJ1-6; TRBD1 matches 9 bases. CDR1 is MNHNS, CDR2 SASEGT, per germline. There are 15 residues in the CDR3. Trimming at V came to 6 bases and at J to 10 bases, leaving 10 bases not matched to a gene.

The V call is TRBV27, the J call TRBJ1-1; D ambiguous. V gave up 2 bases and J gave up 1 base, with 26 bases separating them. Germline CDR1 reads MNHEY; CDR2 reads SMNVEV (reference sequence). The CDR3 has 20 amino acids. CDR3 coding DNA: TGTGCCAGCAGTTTACGTAGTATCCCGGACCGTACCTTTTGGAACACTGAAGCTTTCTTT. The encoded protein is CASSLRSIPDRTFWNTEAFF.

V usage is TRBV11-2 and J usage is TRBJ2-1, with a possible D match to TRBD1 (5 bases). The CDR3 is 13 amino acids. Germline V gene sequence: CDR1 SGHAT, CDR2 FQNNGV. V was cut by 4 bases and J by 4 bases, with 8 bases left in between. The CDR3 DNA sequence: TGTGCCAGCAGCTCCGACAGTTACAATGAGCAGTTCTTC. It encodes CASSSDSYNEQFF.

By its share, this clone is medium-sized. The chain employs TRBV7-2 and TRBJ1-2; 8 bases are a match to TRBD1. Germline CDR1 and CDR2: SGHTA and FQGNSA. The CDR3 runs 13 residues. With 3 bases clipped from V and 6 bases from J, the junction kept 3 bases outside the gene matches. The CDR3 loop is CASSLGQVHGYTF. DNA of the CDR3: TGTGCCAGCAGCTTGGGACAGGTCCATGGCTACACCTTC.

V is TRBV7-9 and J is TRBJ2-7; D is perhaps TRBD2 (5 bases). The CDR3 runs 13 residues. V dropped 2 bases and J dropped 6 bases, with 11 bases sitting between them. CDR1 and CDR2 (germline): SEHNR, FQNEAQ (reference sequence). Written as DNA, the CDR3 is TGTGCCAGCAGCTTATCTCCGGGAACCGAGCAGTACTTC. Translation gives CASSLSPGTEQYF.

The chain carries TRBV15 and TRBJ2-7, with TRBD1 matching 9 bases. Per germline, CDR1 LNHNV and CDR2 YYDKDF (reference sequence). This CDR3 is 18 amino acids long. V shed 3 bases and J 3 bases; nucleotides not matched to a gene: 15. The chain's CDR3 is CATSSSQPEQGAIYEQYF. CDR3 nucleotides: TGTGCCACCAGCAGCTCCCAGCCAGAACAGGGGGCCATCTACGAGCAGTACTTC. Supplemented by reference TRBV15 and TRBJ2-7, the full variable domain reads DAMVIQNPRYQVTQFGKPVTLSCSQTLNHNVMYWYQQKSSQAPKLLFHYYDKDFNNEADTPDNFQSRRPNTSFCFLDIRSPGLGDTAMYLCATSSSQPEQGAIYEQYFGPGTRLTVT.

The chain employs TRBV13 and TRBJ1-2; TRBD1 matches 8 bases. V lost 2 bases, J lost 6 bases, and 11 bases stayed unmatched. Germline lookup yields CDR1 PRHDT and CDR2 FYEKMQ (reference sequence). The length of the CDR3 is 16 residues. CDR3 DNA sequence: TGTGCCAGCAGCTTACCAAACCTCAGGGGGCCCCATGGCTACACCTTC. It specifies CASSLPNLRGPHGYTF.

The rearrangement joins TRBV5-4 to TRBJ2-6, with 8 bases lining up with TRBD1. CDR3 length: 16 amino acids. Trimming removed 4 bases from V and 2 bases from J; junction bases left unmatched: 5. Germline CDR1 and CDR2: SGHNT and YYREEE (reference sequence). DNA of the CDR3: TGTGCCAGCAGCGACGACAGGGGAACTGGGGCCAACGTCCTGACTTTC. Its protein product is CASSDDRGTGANVLTF.

The V gene is TRBV2, the J gene TRBJ1-2, with D possibly being TRBD1 (6 bases). Trimming took off 6 bases at V and 0 bases at J, with 14 bases between the two ends. The V gene's germline CDR1 is SNHLY and CDR2 FYNNEI. The CDR3 covers 15 residues. The CDR3 bases are TGTGCCAGCAGCGATAGACAGGTCACTAACTATGGCTACACCTTC. It is translated as CASSDRQVTNYGYTF.

The chain links TRBV4-1 to TRBJ1-3; D is perhaps TRBD1 (5 bases). The CDR3 is 17 amino acids. V lost 0 bases and J 0 bases, leaving 12 bases between the germline ends. Germline assignment: CDR1 MGHRA and CDR2 YSYEKL. CDR3 nucleotides: TGCGCCAGCAGCCAAGATCCGGCAGGGACCTCTGGAAACACCATATATTTT. Residues: CASSQDPAGTSGNTIYF.

A word on this clone: A read error may produce the germline difference seen at one junction end. The V gene is TRBV14, the J gene TRBJ2-7; tentative D call: TRBD2 (5 bases). The germline CDR1 and CDR2 sequences are SGHDN and FVKESK. The CDR3 extends over 12 amino acids. The CDR3 loop is CASSPGGVRREF. As DNA, the CDR3 is TGTGCCAGCAGCCCTGGTGGGGTACGCCGGGAATTT.

This clone was counted a few times. This sequence joins TRBV6-5 and TRBJ2-5; tentatively, D is TRBD2 (6 bases). The V gene lost 5 bases and the J gene lost 5 bases, with 12 bases spanning the gap. The CDR3 is made up of 13 amino acids. The germline V gene encodes CDR1 MNHEY and CDR2 SVGAGI. The CDR3 sequence is CASSPGTAETQYF. The CDR3 DNA reads as TGTGCCAGCAGTCCGGGGACTGCGGAGACCCAGTACTTC.

The rearrangement joins TRBV7-9 to TRBJ1-1; TRBD1 matches 10 bases. Unmatched junction bases numbered 12, after V lost 7 bases and J lost 1 base. Germline assignment: CDR1 SEHNR and CDR2 FQNEAQ (reference sequence). The CDR3 has 17 amino acids. CDR3 sequence: CASTPFGTGVPNTEAFF. As DNA, the CDR3 is TGTGCCAGCACTCCCTTCGGGACAGGGGTGCCGAACACTGAAGCTTTCTTT.

The chain employs TRBV7-6 and TRBJ2-7; possible D gene TRBD2, 7 bases. V shed 8 bases and J shed 7 bases, with 21 bases lying between them. This CDR3 is built from 14 residues. The germline gives CDR1 SGHVS, CDR2 FNYEAQ. This chain's CDR3 is CASSRGAGTGEQYF. DNA for the CDR3: TGTGCCAGCTCTCGGGGGGCGGGGACCGGTGAGCAGTACTTC.

V gene TRBV9 combines with J gene TRBJ2-7; 7 nucleotides agree with TRBD2. CDR1 is SGDLS and CDR2 is YYNGEE in the germline V gene. The CDR3 extends over 14 amino acids. Trimming at V came to 4 bases and at J to 0 bases, leaving 4 bases not matched to a gene. The CDR3 DNA follows: TGTGCCAGCAGCTCCGAGCGGGACTCCTACGAGCAGTACTTC. It codes for CASSSERDSYEQYF.

The rearrangement links TRBV7-2 to TRBJ2-3; D unclear. Per germline, CDR1 SGHTA and CDR2 FQGNSA. The CDR3 loop spans 15 amino acids. The V end lost 1 base, the J end lost 1 base, and 9 bases lay between the germline ends. The CDR3 region is CASSLVPYGTDTQYF. The CDR3 coding sequence is TGTGCCAGCAGCTTAGTACCGTACGGCACAGATACGCAGTATTTT. The variable domain in full, with the rest retrieved from reference TRBV7-2 and TRBJ2-3, is GAGVSQSPSNKVTEKGKDVELRCDPISGHTALYWYRQSLGQGLEFLIYFQGNSAPDKSGLPSDRFSAERTGGSVSTLTIQRTQQEDSAVYLCASSLVPYGTDTQYFGPGTRLTVL.

The chain has TRBV9 and TRBJ2-2; D tentatively fits TRBD1 or TRBD2 (5 bases each). The CDR3 runs to 17 residues. CDR1 and CDR2 (germline): SGDLS, YYNGEE. Trimming took off 4 bases at V and 5 bases at J, with 21 bases between the two ends. CDR3 DNA: TGTGCCAGCAGCCAAACACGGCGGGCCCAGGGTACCGGGGAGCTGTTTTTT. Its protein product is CASSQTRRAQGTGELFF.

The chain recombines TRBV7-9 with TRBJ2-2; maybe TRBD2 (5 bases). Between the trimmed V and J ends, which lost 1 base and 1 base, there was a span of 7 bases. Per the germline V gene, CDR1 is SEHNR and CDR2 is FQNEAQ (reference sequence). The CDR3 extends over 15 amino acids. The CDR3 DNA is TGTGCCAGCAGCTTAGTAGCGCTGAACACCGGGGAGCTGTTTTTT. It specifies CASSLVALNTGELFF.

CDR3 sequence (DNA): TGTGCCAGCAGGCCGGGACAGGGGACGGAAGAGACCCAGTACTTC. It is translated as CASRPGQGTEETQYF. The chain is built from TRBV6-1 and TRBJ2-5; 10 bases agree with TRBD1. The CDR3 contains 15 residues. Germline V gene data show CDR1 as MNHNS and CDR2 as SASEGT. With 6 bases clipped from V and 3 bases from J, the junction kept 7 bases outside the gene matches.

V usage is TRBV7-9 and J usage is TRBJ2-7; 8 bases agree with TRBD2. V dropped 5 bases and J dropped 2; count of bases not matched to a gene: 8. CDR1 and CDR2 (germline): SEHNR, FQNEAQ (reference sequence). This CDR3 comprises 15 residues. The CDR3 loop is CASSQSGSLPYEQYF. The CDR3 DNA reads TGTGCCAGCAGCCAGAGCGGGAGTCTCCCCTACGAGCAGTACTTC.